This TCR beta chain was retrieved from a study of cytomegalovirus exposure and HLA in healthy donors. The PCR made use of 60 Vbeta and 13 Jbeta primers. The assay was immunoSEQ multiplex PCR, and TCRdb's table has in-frame clones only and misses some. This repertoire shows 310,000 or so clones, 80% to 90% found once; its top ten account for about 2%. This receptor was obtained from a young woman in good health and CMV-seronegative. Source material: PBMCs.

The CDR3 spells CASSSTGYGYTF. CDR3 DNA sequence: TGTGCCAGCAGTTCGACAGGGTATGGCTACACCTTC. This chain joins TRBV6-5 and TRBJ1-2; 7 nucleotides line up with TRBD1. The CDR3 has 12 residues. The V gene's germline CDR1 is MNHEY and CDR2 SVGAGI. The ends lost 4 bases at V and 5 bases at J; junction bases unmatched: 1.